These T cell receptor beta chains were read from a single sample in a study of Ad26.COV2.S vaccination and SARS-CoV-2 variants. Only in-frame clones appear in the TCRdb table, and some are missing; sequencing was by immunoSEQ multiplex PCR. The table shows hundreds of thousands of clones, with roughly nine tenths occurring only once. Sequenced here: peripheral blood, sampled in a trial of Ad26.COV2.S vaccine versus placebo. The receptors derive from a person between 18 and 65 years old who received the Ad26.COV2.S COVID-19 vaccine or a placebo. CDR3s include the opening cysteine and the closing phenylalanine or tryptophan.

v_call,cdr3_aa
TRBV5-1,CASSFTGGGETQYF
TRBV9,CASSVENMGTEAFF
TRBV5-5,CASSLVVYSQNIQYF
TRBV7-9,CASPSGGTNEKLFF
TRBV11-3,CASSPYPSARQFF
TRBV6-5,CASSYSQGLEQYF
TRBV20-1,CSVIGGTEAFF
TRBV9,CASSFGQGGGQPQHF
TRBV3-1/TRBV3-2,CASSPSGQSYEQYF
TRBV2,CASISAGTTSTDTQYF
TRBV18,CASRGDLVGELFF
TRBV5-5,CASSFINTEAFF
TRBV19,CASSIEAGAYNEQFF
TRBV20-1,CSASTGNGNTIYF
TRBV7-9,CASLGGSYEQYF
TRBV6-5,CATYGTGEGYTF
TRBV7-9,CASSLRGVFRDTQYF
TRBV19,CASSIPGQSSTDTQYF
TRBV7-2,CASSLGTSGGRLNIQYF
TRBV5-8,CASSLGAGGPDTQYF
TRBV7-2,CASSSQGWTEAFF
TRBV11-2,CASSLTGTKGANVLTF
TRBV27,CASSKLALSNNEQFF
TRBV6-2/TRBV6-3,CASSHRIQTQGASEAFF
TRBV14,CASSPGTAYNEQFF
TRBV6-2/TRBV6-3,CASSNRDLPSEQYF
TRBV19,CASSIRRLAGVHEQFF
TRBV7-2,CASSARQAYSYNEQFF
TRBV30,CASSGRGYEQYF
TRBV6-2/TRBV6-3,CASSYTSNYGYTF
TRBV6-5,CASSYSTGDEKLFF
TRBV15,CATSRDTDRTNSPLHF
TRBV14,CASSPDRATYGYTF
TRBV30,CASVDRNTGELFF
TRBV11-2,CASSPGASSSYEQYF
TRBV13,CASSLAQIIPGGAFF
TRBV5-4,CASSQGRQMNTEAFF
TRBV5-6,CASSFKNIQYF
TRBV19,CASMGHGVGDTQYF